Following are 3 T cell receptor beta chains from one sample sequenced in a study of T-cell reconstitution after alpha-beta-depleted transplantation in children. TCRbeta library construction was performed incorporating unique molecular identifiers. TCRdb reanalysed the PCR reads using MiXCR and keeps one entry per CDR3 protein. Here the sample spans 250,000 to 350,000 distinct CDR3 sequences, nearly 10% being singletons. This material consisted of PBMCs from the stem cell graft donor, taken from the stem cell graft. These TCRs come from a human donor who donated a stem cell graft to a child with SCID.

This clonotype was recorded a few times. The rearrangement uses TRBV5-1 and TRBJ2-1; TRBD1 aligns across 11 bases. Trimming cost V 4 bases and J 8 bases; bases outside gene matches: 11. The CDR3 sequence is 16 residues long. Germline V lookup: CDR1 SGHRS, CDR2 YFSETQ. The CDR3 is CASSTPDRGRIDEQFF. The CDR3 DNA reads as TGCGCCAGCAGCACGCCGGACAGGGGGCGCATCGATGAGCAGTTCTTC. Full variable domain (outside the CDR3, taken from reference TRBV5-1 and TRBJ2-1): KAGVTQTPRYLIKTRGQQVTLSCSPISGHRSVSWYQQTPGQGLQFLFEYFSETQRNKGNFPGRFSGRQFSNSRSEMNVSTLELGDSALYLCASSTPDRGRIDEQFFGPGTRLTVL.

This clonotype came up a few times. The V gene is TRBV6-1, the J gene TRBJ2-3; a possible D gene is TRBD1 (5 bases). The CDR3 sequence is 14 residues long. V was trimmed by 6 bases and J by 4 bases, leaving 14 bases between them. Per germline, CDR1 MNHNS and CDR2 SASEGT. The CDR3 DNA sequence: TGTGCCAGCAGAAAAACAGGTCTCCCAGATACGCAGTATTTT. Residues: CASRKTGLPDTQYF.

In its sample, this clonotype was seen many times. V is TRBV12-3 or TRBV12-4 and J is TRBJ1-4; D perhaps matches TRBD1 (6 bases). The CDR3 contains 13 residues. The germline V and J ends were trimmed by 7 bases and 4 bases, with 10 bases remaining between them. The CDR3: CASTQGFNEKLFF. As DNA, the CDR3 is TGTGCCAGCACACAGGGCTTTAATGAAAAACTGTTTTTT.